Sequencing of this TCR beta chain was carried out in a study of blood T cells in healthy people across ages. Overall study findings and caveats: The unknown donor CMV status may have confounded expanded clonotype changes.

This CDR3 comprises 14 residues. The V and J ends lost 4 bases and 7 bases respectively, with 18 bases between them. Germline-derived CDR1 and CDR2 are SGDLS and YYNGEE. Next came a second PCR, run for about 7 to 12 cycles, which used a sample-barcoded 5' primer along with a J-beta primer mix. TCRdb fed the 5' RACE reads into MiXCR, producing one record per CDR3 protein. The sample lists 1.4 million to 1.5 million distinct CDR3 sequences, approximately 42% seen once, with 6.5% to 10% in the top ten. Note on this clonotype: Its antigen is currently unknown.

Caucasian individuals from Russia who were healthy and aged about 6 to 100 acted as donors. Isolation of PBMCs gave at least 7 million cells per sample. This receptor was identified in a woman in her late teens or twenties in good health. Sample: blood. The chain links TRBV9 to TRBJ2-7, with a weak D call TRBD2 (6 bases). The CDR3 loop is CASSLRFGAGEQYF. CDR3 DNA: TGTGCCAGCAGCCTCAGGTTTGGGGCGGGGGAGCAGTACTTC.